The clone carrying this T cell receptor (beta chain) was seen many times. Its antigen is not known. Time point noted: newly diagnosed GD, antithyroid drugs for less than 3 months. There was RNA extracted from PBMCs, and the TCR library was made from it. The sample belongs to a study of regulatory T cells in long-lasting Graves disease. The study's findings and limits: Comparison showed that persistent patients shared more public clonotypes (roughly 2,500) than new patients (over 950).

Researchers made TCR beta libraries by using iRepertoire HTBI primers and running Arm-PCR on CDR3 regions. TCRdb passed the multiplex PCR reads through MiXCR, listing each CDR3 protein once. The table shows more than 450,000 distinct CDR3 sequences, with roughly 15% occurring only once. The data were also submitted as part of a second study, on T cells in Graves' hyperthyroidism and ophthalmopathy. That investigation notes: Criteria for exclusion of patients were uncontrolled infection, other autoimmune disease, pregnancy or lactation.

The origin of this receptor is a man aged 40-55 years with Graves disease. Sequenced material: peripheral blood mononuclear cells (PBMCs), taken at new diagnosis, from a patient treated with antithyroid drugs.

The CDR3 region has the DNA TGTGCCAGCAGCTTAGGGAGTTTCGGCACTGAAGCTTTCTTT. It specifies CASSLGSFGTEAFF. The chain recombines TRBV11-2 with TRBJ1-1; D is uncertain. CDR3 length equals 14 residues. Per germline, CDR1 SGHAT and CDR2 FQNNGV. V lost 1 base and J 4 bases, leaving 10 bases between the germline ends. The whole variable domain, filled in from reference TRBV11-2 and TRBJ1-1, reads EAGVAQSPRYKIIEKRQSVAFWCNPISGHATLYWYQQILGQGPKLLIQFQNNGVVDDSQLPKDRFSAERLKGVDSTLKIQPAKLEDSAVYLCASSLGSFGTEAFFGQGTRLTVV.